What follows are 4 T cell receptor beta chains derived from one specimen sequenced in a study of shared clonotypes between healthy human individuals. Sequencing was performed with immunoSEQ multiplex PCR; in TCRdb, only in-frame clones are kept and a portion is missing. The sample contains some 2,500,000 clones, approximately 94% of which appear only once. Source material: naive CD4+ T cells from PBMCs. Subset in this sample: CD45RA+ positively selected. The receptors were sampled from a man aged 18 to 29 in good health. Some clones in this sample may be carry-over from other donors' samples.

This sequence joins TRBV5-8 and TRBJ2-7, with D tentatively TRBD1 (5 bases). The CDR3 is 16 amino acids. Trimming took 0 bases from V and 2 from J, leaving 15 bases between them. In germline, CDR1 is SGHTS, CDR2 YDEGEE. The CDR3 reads CASSLGGAGIPYEQYF. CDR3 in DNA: TGTGCCAGCAGCTTGGGAGGAGCAGGGATACCCTACGAGCAGTACTTC.

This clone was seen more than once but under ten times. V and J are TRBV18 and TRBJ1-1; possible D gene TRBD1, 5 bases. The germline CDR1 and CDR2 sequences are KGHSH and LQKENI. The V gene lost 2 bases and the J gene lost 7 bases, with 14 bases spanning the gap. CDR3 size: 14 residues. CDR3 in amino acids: CASSPTQGGIEAFF. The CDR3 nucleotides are TGTGCCAGCTCACCAACCCAGGGCGGCATTGAAGCTTTCTTT. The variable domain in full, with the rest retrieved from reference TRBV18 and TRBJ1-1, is NAGVMQNPRHLVRRRGQEARLRCSPMKGHSHVYWYRQLPEEGLKFMVYLQKENIIDESGMPKERFSAEFPKEGPSILRIQQVVRGDSAAYFCASSPTQGGIEAFFGQGTRLTVV.

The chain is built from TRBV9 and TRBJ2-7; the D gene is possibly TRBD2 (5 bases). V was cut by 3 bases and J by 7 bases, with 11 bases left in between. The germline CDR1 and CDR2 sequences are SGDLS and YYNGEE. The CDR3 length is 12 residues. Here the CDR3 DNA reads TGTGCCAGCAGCGCGGACTTCGGGGAGCAGTACTTC. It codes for CASSADFGEQYF.

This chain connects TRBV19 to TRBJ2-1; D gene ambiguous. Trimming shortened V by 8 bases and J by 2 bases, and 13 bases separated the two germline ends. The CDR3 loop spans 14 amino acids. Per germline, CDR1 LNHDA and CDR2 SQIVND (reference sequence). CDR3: CASSNSATYNEQFF. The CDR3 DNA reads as TGTGCCAGTTCAAACAGTGCCACCTACAATGAGCAGTTCTTC. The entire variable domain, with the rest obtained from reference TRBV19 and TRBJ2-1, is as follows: DGGITQSPKYLFRKEGQNVTLSCEQNLNHDAMYWYRQDPGQGLRLIYYSQIVNDFQKGDIAEGYSVSREKKESFPLTVTSAQKNPTAFYLCASSNSATYNEQFFGPGTRLTVL.